This is a list of T cell receptor beta chains from one sample in a study of beta chain features in type 1 diabetes. This table comes from immunoSEQ multiplex PCR, and its TCRdb copy is limited to in-frame clones, with some not included. The table lists roughly 450,000 clones, over 10% of them singletons, with more than 0.045% in the top ten. The sequencing sample was made of naive CD4+ T cells from blood. These receptor sequences come from a young woman in good health. Each CDR3 is given without its conserved first and last residue.

>TRBJ2-3|TRBV15
ATAVASTDTQY
>TRBJ2-5|TRBV7-2
ASSLDALTGLQETQY
>TRBJ2-3|TRBV11-1
ASSLAPSPDTQY
>TRBJ2-2|TRBV5-4
ASSFIQGRIGELF
>TRBJ2-5|TRBV2
ASSERARGTQY
>TRBJ2-1|TRBV29-1
SGGVRQNEQF
>TRBJ2-2|TRBV5-1
ASSATVSGAGELF
>TRBJ2-5|TRBV23-1
ASSQSSGKQETQY
>TRBJ2-1|TRBV7-2
ASSYRVNEQF
>TRBJ2-5|TRBV25-1
ASSDTGTPQETQY
>TRBJ2-4|TRBV10-3
AISESRYSIQY
>TRBJ1-1|TRBV4-1
ASSQVGTGTEAF
>TRBJ2-3|TRBV7-3
ASSLTAKPRDTQY
>TRBJ2-7|TRBV29-1
SVEDHRRGPYEQY
>TRBJ1-2|TRBV5-1
ASSLGSSGLGT
>TRBJ1-1|TRBV18
ASSPGATEAF
>TRBJ2-1|TRBV29-1
SVDRGLYNEQF
>TRBJ2-5|TRBV5-1
ASSFQGQETQY
>TRBJ1-1|TRBV7-9
ASIETGKNTEAF
>TRBJ2-4|TRBV11-2
ASSLAGRENIQY